The T cell receptor beta chain under discussion was sequenced for a study of blood T cell repertoires in COVID-19. Method: immunoSEQ multiplex PCR; TCRdb's copy keeps in-frame clones and lacks some. Among approximately 300,000 clones, around 87% were seen once, and the ten largest hold 1%. V was pared by 7 bases and J by 2 bases, with 9 bases of the junction left unmatched. This CDR3 has 16 residues. Germline-derived CDR1 and CDR2 are MDHEN and SYDVKM. The rearrangement joins TRBV28 to TRBJ2-2; TRBD1 matches 8 bases. The sequence derives from a man in his fifties with active or convalescent COVID-19. The sequenced sample consisted of peripheral blood. CDR3 in DNA: TGTGCCAGCAAGCCCGCCGGGACAGGTAACACCGGGGAGCTGTTTTTT. The encoded protein is CASKPAGTGNTGELFF.